These T cell receptor beta chains were read from a single sample in a study of beta chain features in type 1 diabetes. Sequenced by immunoSEQ multiplex PCR; TCRdb stores in-frame clones only, minus some. The sample has hundreds of thousands of clones, roughly 16% seen once. Sequences were obtained from naive CD4+ T cells from blood. The receptors derive from a man younger than 35 in good health. CDR3s leave out the opening cysteine and the closing phenylalanine or tryptophan. A D gene is named only where the DNA matches it firmly.

V: TRBV5-1; D: TRBD1; CDR3: ASSSGQGTDTQY
V: TRBV7-9; D: -; CDR3: ASSLELMGETQY
V: TRBV14; D: -; CDR3: ASSQSFGKSGNTIY
V: TRBV7-3; D: -; CDR3: ASSLGRQVNQPQH
V: TRBV7-3; D: TRBD1; CDR3: ASSPAGTDVYGYT
V: TRBV7-3; D: -; CDR3: ASSPPDNEQF
V: TRBV9; D: -; CDR3: ASSVGGGGNQPQH
V: TRBV4-1; D: -; CDR3: ASSQVQTSYEQY
V: TRBV28; D: TRBD1; CDR3: ASSPGTGRPETQY
V: TRBV21-1; D: -; CDR3: ASRKDRVEGETQY
V: TRBV7-9; D: -; CDR3: ASSMLGAANTGELF
V: TRBV5-4; D: TRBD1; CDR3: ASSPDRLSSYEQY